This T cell receptor beta chain was observed in a study of T cells in Graves' hyperthyroidism and ophthalmopathy (dated by TCRdb to about 2019). With regard to the full study: Peripheral blood was sampled at the time of initial diagnosis, prior to any treatment. To identify TCR V-J signatures that set the groups apart, the researchers used a discovery cohort of 100 patients, made up of around 42 with Graves' ophthalmopathy and 57 with stable Graves' hyperthyroidism. Prospective prediction of ophthalmopathy was tested in an independent validation cohort of approximately 18 hyperthyroidism patients and 17 patients who later progressed to ophthalmopathy. The 100 discovery patients were randomly split 7:3 into training and test sets. In several Graves' hyperthyroidism patients, the study also compared T-cell repertoires from thyroid tissue with T-cell repertoires from blood. Once sampling was done, hyperthyroidism patients were given methimazole at a starting dose of 30 mg daily, whereas ophthalmopathy patients were given high-dose intravenous methylprednisolone. TCR Vbeta CDR3 sequencing of 135 peripheral blood samples (more than 40 ophthalmopathy, 75 to 80 hyperthyroidism and roughly 17 progressor patients) is reported in the paper.

Based on the germline V gene, the CDR1 and CDR2 sequences are MNHGY and SAAAGT. V is clipped by 0 bases and J by 5 bases, and the sequence between their germline boundaries is 8 bases long. From the cysteine up to the phenylalanine, the CDR3 has a length of 13 residues. Only CDR3 DNA remains: 39 bases, in frame from the first base. Moderately to severely active disease, a Clinical Activity Score of at least 3, a NOSPECS grade of at least 4, and a duration under 3 months were present in ophthalmopathy patients. Exclusion was applied to patients with uncontrolled infections, other autoimmune diseases, pregnancy or lactation. Diagnoses relied on clinical symptoms, serum thyroxine and TRAb, thyroid ultrasound and orbital computed tomography. PBMCs were isolated from 8 to 10 ml of fresh peripheral blood by Ficoll-Paque density gradient centrifugation. Total RNA was extracted with Trizol reagent, and quality was checked on an Agilent 2100 Bioanalyzer.

What the authors observed across the whole study: Most expanded thyroid clonotypes (frequency above 0.001) were also detected in blood, suggesting blood repertoires may reflect thyroid immune responses. No statistical method was used to fix the sample size in advance, and group allocation was not hidden from the investigators. In validation, the model predicted progression to ophthalmopathy a median of about 5.9 months before onset, with over 55% sensitivity and roughly 77% specificity. A 13 V-J signature model separated ophthalmopathy from stable hyperthyroidism, with approximately 87% sensitivity and roughly 82% specificity in cross-validation and 80%/75% in testing.

Only a few counts were recorded for this clonotype. Its antigen has not been determined. The sample holds no much larger clone one base away, and base qualities are not on file. The TCR beta CDR3 regions were amplified from RNA transcripts. For the first round of RT-PCR on the TCR CDR3, the HTBI primer set was used together with the Qiagen OneStep RT-PCR kit. The libraries were constructed in a second round of multiplex PCR and then size-selected and purified. The libraries were sequenced on an Illumina HiSeq2000 using paired-end 100 bp reads. For the original study's pipeline: SOAPnuke was used to process the raw data, with reads discarded if the reads contained adapters or uncalled bases, had a mean Phred below 15, or lacked an exact constant-primer or identifier match. COPE v1.2.5 was used to merge high-quality paired reads, and clonotypes were defined as unique nucleotide sequences. MiTCR v1.1 was used to align the clonotypes against IMGT TRBV, TRBD and TRBJ reference segments. Only V-J combinations with frequency above 0.0001, covering 99% to 99.2% of repertoires, were analysed. A TCS score was defined as the ratio between F50 (clonal expansion) and ExV (chaos), using BLOSUM62-based TCRdist between CDR3 peptides within each V-J. Welch's t-statistics and random forest reduced roughly 540 V-J features to roughly 13, which were used in a naive Bayes classifier (R e1071). In TCRdb, the public reads were trimmed at Q25 with fastp and aligned with MiXCR, with productive beta chains retained. Every distinct CDR3 protein forms one entry, paired with its most common genes and DNA. The V and J calls shown here were made by TCRdb, not taken from the authors' results. This sample holds about 640,000 distinct CDR3 sequences; 20% to 25% were observed only once. The leading ten clones occupy approximately 30% of the sample.

The sequence links TRBV6-8 to TRBJ2-7; no D gene can be assigned with confidence. This TCR came from a man younger than 45 with Graves' ophthalmopathy. Sequences were obtained from blood. The DNA sequence follows: TGTGCCAGCAGTTACTCGAACCATGACGAGCAGTACTTC. Its amino acids are CASSYSNHDEQYF.